A single sample gave rise to the 9 T cell receptor beta chains below, sequenced in a study of blood T cell repertoires in COVID-19. TCRdb's copy holds only in-frame clones and misses some; the assay was immunoSEQ multiplex PCR. The data show about 140,000 clones, with about 83% seen just once and 3.5% to 4.5% held by the top ten. Material: peripheral blood. The origin of the receptors is a woman between 40 and 55 years old with acute or convalescent COVID-19.

The chain recombines TRBV30 with TRBJ1-1, with TRBD1 identical over 7 bases. Trimming at V came to 6 bases and at J to 0 bases, leaving 4 bases not matched to a gene. Germline assignment: CDR1 GTSNPN and CDR2 SVGIG (reference sequence). CDR3 length: 13 amino acids. The CDR3 coding sequence is TGTGCCTGTAGGGGGACAGTGAACACTGAAGCTTTCTTT. Translation gives CACRGTVNTEAFF.

V gene TRBV7-8 combines with J gene TRBJ2-2, with 7 bases matching TRBD2. The germline gives CDR1 SGHVS, CDR2 FQNEAQ. This CDR3 has 17 residues. V dropped 5 bases and J dropped 4; count of bases not matched to a gene: 13. CDR3 bases: TGTGCCAGCAGCCCAAGGGCAGCAGCGGGACCCACCGGGGAGCTGTTTTTT. Translated, it gives CASSPRAAAGPTGELFF.

This clone was observed a handful of times. The rearrangement uses TRBV9 and TRBJ2-7; D gene ambiguous. The CDR3 is 14 residues long. Germline V gene lookup returns CDR1 SGDLS and CDR2 YYNGEE. The V end was cut by 3 bases, the J end by 1 base, with 11 bases between. The CDR3 nucleotides are TGTGCCAGCAGCGCCTCGTTCCTTTCCTACGAGCAGTACTTC. Translated: CASSASFLSYEQYF.

This rearrangement joins TRBV12-5 to TRBJ1-2, with a tentative D call TRBD1 (6 bases). The CDR3 contains 17 residues. CDR1 and CDR2 (germline): LGHNT, FRNRAP. V gave up 4 bases and J gave up 7 bases, with 25 bases separating them. The chain's CDR3 is CASGSPLDRRLLGGYTF. Written as DNA, the CDR3 is TGTGCTAGTGGTTCCCCCCTCGACAGGAGGCTACTGGGTGGCTACACCTTC.

The rearrangement joins TRBV18 to TRBJ2-7; D is undetermined. V shed 6 bases and J shed 0 bases, with 3 bases lying between them. Looked up from germline, CDR1 is KGHSH and CDR2 is LQKENI. The CDR3 spans 11 residues. CDR3 DNA: TGTGCCAGCTCCCGCTCCTACGAGCAGTACTTC. Translation gives CASSRSYEQYF.

The chain has TRBV20-1 and TRBJ2-3, with 9 bases matching TRBD2. The V gene's germline CDR1 is DFQATT and CDR2 SNEGSKA (reference sequence). After removal of 3 bases from V and 6 bases from J, the junction contained 7 bases not matched to a gene. This CDR3 has 14 residues. This CDR3 reads CSASGGRALDTQYF. CDR3 DNA sequence: TGCAGTGCTAGTGGCGGGAGGGCCCTTGATACGCAGTATTTT.

The V gene is TRBV13, the J gene TRBJ1-1; 7 bases are a match to TRBD1. This CDR3 comprises 14 residues. From germline, CDR1 is PRHDT and CDR2 FYEKMQ (reference sequence). V was clipped by 5 bases and J by 4 bases; unmatched bases: 7. The CDR3 DNA sequence: TGTGCCAGCAGCCTATCAGGGGGAATCACTGAAGCTTTCTTT. Its translation: CASSLSGGITEAFF.

The chain joins TRBV7-7 to TRBJ1-3; 7 positions agree with TRBD1. V gave up 5 bases and J gave up 4 bases; unmatched junction bases: 2. Germline V gene data show CDR1 as SSHAT and CDR2 as FNYEAQ (reference sequence). The CDR3 spans 13 residues. DNA of the CDR3: TGTGCCAGCAGCAAGGACAGGGGAAACACCATATATTTT. Translation: CASSKDRGNTIYF.

CDR3 sequence reads: CGMVGGWGNSPLHF. In nucleotides, the CDR3 is TGCGGCATGGTGGGAGGATGGGGGAATTCACCCCTCCACTTT. This chain connects TRBV4-1 to TRBJ1-6; a possible D gene is TRBD1 (5 bases). Germline V CDR1 and CDR2: MGHRA, YSYEKL. The CDR3 spans 14 residues.